This TCR beta chain was identified during a study of blood T cell repertoires in COVID-19 (dated by TCRdb to the early 2020s). About the study as a whole: Samples covering the acute and convalescent phases of COVID-19 were provided by collaborators in the United States, Italy and Spain. The prospective study material was composed of cDNA or gDNA derived from T cells, B-cell-depleted T cells, or PBMCs. The dataset comprised deeply sampled blood TCRbeta repertoires from subjects exposed to, actively infected with, or recovered from COVID-19. The repertoires were released in a freely available public database intended as a resource for research on the immune response to SARS-CoV-2. Samples came from the ongoing ImmuneRACE study (first 160 participants) plus 1,254 subjects from 6 global collaborators. A de-identified subject ID, COVID-19 status, age in years and sex were almost always included in the sample metadata. Where HLA class I and class II types were available, the types were taken from metadata supplied by the sample provider, not from assay-based typing. Study-level results and caveats: The amount of clinical and demographic metadata varied by source and participant and was provided uncurated.

The germline V gene specifies SGDLS as CDR1 and YYNGEE as CDR2. V lost 2 bases and J lost 4 bases; the stretch between them is 9 bases long. Inclusive of the bounding cysteine and phenylalanine, the CDR3 is 13 residues long. Here the CDR3 DNA is all that survives: 39 bases in frame from base 1. Details on this clone: What this receptor recognizes is not known. No much larger clone is present one base from it, and per-base qualities are unavailable.

TCRbeta CDR3 regions were amplified from genomic DNA using the immunoSEQ Assay, a bias-controlled multiplex PCR. As for the authors' bioinformatics: Within the assay, amplification of reference gene primers was used to estimate how many nucleated cells each sample contained. Sequence reads were collapsed and filtered to measure the absolute abundance of every unique TCRbeta CDR3 rearrangement. For each sample, productive Simpson clonality was calculated as the square root of Simpson's diversity index over productive rearrangements. TCRdb provides this immuneACCESS table in a form limited to in-frame rearrangements. Some clones are lacking; in checked studies, under half of them reflect an unresolved V gene, and why the rest are absent is not known. That table supplies the V and J calls and clone size; D and trimming were determined from the DNA. Recorded for this sample are about 310,000 clones; around 86% of them occurred a single time. 1% of the sample is in the top ten clones.

Whole blood was collected in K2EDTA tubes by collaborating institutions according to the institutions' own protocols. For TCRbeta analysis, collaborators shipped samples in one of three forms: frozen whole blood, isolated PBMCs, or DNA extracted from either of those sample types. Specimen: peripheral blood. The chain couples TRBV9 to TRBJ1-1; the D gene is unclear. This TCR came from a man in his fifties or sixties with active or convalescent COVID-19. The CDR3 loop reads CASSVRAGTEAFF. The base sequence is TGTGCCAGCAGCGTGAGGGCGGGCACTGAAGCTTTCTTT. Supplemented by the reference TRBV9 and TRBJ1-1 proteins around the CDR3, the complete variable domain is DSGVTQTPKHLITATGQRVTLRCSPRSGDLSVYWYQQSLDQGLQFLIQYYNGEERAKGNILERFSAQQFPDLHSELNLSSLELGDSALYFCASSVRAGTEAFFGQGTRLTVV.